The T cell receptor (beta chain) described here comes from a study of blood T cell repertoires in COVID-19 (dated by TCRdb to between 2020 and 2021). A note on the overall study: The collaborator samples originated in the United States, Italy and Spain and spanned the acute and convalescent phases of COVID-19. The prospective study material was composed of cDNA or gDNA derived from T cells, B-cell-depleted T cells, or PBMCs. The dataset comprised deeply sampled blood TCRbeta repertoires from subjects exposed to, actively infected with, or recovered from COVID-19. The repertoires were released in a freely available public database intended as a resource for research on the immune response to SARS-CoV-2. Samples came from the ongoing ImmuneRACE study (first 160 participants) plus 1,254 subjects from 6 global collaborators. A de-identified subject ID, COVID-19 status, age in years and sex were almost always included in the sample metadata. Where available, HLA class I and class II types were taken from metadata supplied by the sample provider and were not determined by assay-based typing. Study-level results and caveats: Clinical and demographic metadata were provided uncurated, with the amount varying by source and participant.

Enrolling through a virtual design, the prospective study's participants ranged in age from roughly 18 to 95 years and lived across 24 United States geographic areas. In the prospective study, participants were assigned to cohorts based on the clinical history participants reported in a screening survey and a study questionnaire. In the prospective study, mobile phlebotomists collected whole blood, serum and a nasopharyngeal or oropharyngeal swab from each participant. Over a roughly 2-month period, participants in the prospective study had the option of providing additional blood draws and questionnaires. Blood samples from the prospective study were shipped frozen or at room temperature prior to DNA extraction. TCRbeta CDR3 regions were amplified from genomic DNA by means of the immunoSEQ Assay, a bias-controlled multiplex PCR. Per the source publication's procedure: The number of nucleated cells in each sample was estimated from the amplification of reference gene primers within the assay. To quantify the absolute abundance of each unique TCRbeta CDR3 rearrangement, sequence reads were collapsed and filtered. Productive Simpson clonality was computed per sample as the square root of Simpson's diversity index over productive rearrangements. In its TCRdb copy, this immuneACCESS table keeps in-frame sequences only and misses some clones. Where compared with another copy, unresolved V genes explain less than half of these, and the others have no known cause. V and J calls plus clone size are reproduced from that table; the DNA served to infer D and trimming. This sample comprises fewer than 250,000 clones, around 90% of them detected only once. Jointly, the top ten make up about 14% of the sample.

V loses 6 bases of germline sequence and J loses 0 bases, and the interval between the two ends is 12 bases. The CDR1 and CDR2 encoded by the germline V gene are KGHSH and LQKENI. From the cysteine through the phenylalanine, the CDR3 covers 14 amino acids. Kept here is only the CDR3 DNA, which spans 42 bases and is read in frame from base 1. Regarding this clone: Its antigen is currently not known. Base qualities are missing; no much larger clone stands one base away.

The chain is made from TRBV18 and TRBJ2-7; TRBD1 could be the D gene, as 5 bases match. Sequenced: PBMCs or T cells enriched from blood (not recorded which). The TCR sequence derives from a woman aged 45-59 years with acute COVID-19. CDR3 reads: CASSSPGNSYEQYF. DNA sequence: TGTGCCAGCTCCTCGCCAGGGAACTCCTACGAGCAGTACTTC.